Sequencing of this T cell receptor (beta chain) was carried out in a study of blood T cell repertoires in COVID-19. This clone was counted a single time. Clones were sequenced by immunoSEQ multiplex PCR, and TCRdb holds only the in-frame ones, with some missing. The sample contains under 300,000 clones, around nine tenths of which appear only once. Germline CDR1 reads KGHSH; CDR2 reads LQKENI. V shed 2 bases and J shed 7 bases, with 14 bases lying between them. The CDR3 totals 15 residues. The V call is TRBV18, the J call TRBJ1-4; D is possibly TRBD1 (6 bases). The sample consisted of peripheral blood. This clonotype was obtained from a woman in her 40s who had recovered from COVID-19. Here the CDR3 DNA reads TGTGCCAGCTCACCAGTCGTGGGGGCTGGTGAAAAACTGTTTTTT. Residues: CASSPVVGAGEKLFF.